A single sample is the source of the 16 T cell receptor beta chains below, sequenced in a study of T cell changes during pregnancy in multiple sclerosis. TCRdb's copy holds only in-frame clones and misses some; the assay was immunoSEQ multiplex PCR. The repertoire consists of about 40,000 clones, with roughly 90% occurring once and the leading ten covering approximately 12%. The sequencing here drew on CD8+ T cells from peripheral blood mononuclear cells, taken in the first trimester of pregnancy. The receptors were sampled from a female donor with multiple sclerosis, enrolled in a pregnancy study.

The CDR3 reads CASSIDRGQSNSPLHF. In DNA form, the CDR3 reads TGTGCCAGTAGTATAGATCGGGGACAGAGTAATTCACCCCTCCACTTT. The chain employs TRBV19 and TRBJ1-6; 7 bases are a match to TRBD1. The CDR3 covers 16 residues. The V and J ends lost 0 bases and 6 bases, in that order; junction bases with no gene match: 5. Germline CDR1 reads LNHDA; CDR2 reads SQIVND (reference sequence).

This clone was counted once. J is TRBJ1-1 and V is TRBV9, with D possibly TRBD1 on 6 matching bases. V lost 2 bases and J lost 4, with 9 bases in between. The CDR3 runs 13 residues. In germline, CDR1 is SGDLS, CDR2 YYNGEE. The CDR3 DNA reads TGTGCCAGCAGCGTGGGGGCGGGCACTGAAGCTTTCTTT. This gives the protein CASSVGAGTEAFF.

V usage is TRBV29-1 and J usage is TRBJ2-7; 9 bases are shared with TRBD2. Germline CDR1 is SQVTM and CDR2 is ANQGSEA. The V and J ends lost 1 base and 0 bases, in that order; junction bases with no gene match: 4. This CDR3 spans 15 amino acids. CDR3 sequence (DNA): TGCAGCGTTGAAGCCTCTAGCGGGAACTCCTACGAGCAGTACTTC. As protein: CSVEASSGNSYEQYF.

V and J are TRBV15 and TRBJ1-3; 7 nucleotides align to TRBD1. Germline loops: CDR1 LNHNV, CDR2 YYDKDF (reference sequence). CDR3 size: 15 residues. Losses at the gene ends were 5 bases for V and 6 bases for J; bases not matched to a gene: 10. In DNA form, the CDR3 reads TGTGCCACCAGCGCGCGACGACAGGGCGCAAACACCATATATTTT. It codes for CATSARRQGANTIYF.

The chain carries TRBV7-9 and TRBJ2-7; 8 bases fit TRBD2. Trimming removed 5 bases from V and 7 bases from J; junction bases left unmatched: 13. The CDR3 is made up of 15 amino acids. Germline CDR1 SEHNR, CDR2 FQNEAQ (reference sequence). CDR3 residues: CASSSPGLAREEQYF. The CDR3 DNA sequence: TGTGCCAGCAGCAGCCCTGGACTAGCCCGGGAAGAGCAGTACTTC.

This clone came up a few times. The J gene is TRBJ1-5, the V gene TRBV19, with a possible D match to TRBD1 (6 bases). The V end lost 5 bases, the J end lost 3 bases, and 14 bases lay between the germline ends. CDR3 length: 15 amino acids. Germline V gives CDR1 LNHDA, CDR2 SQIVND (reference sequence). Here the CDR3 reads CASSASTGSNQPQHF. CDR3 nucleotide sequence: TGTGCCAGTAGTGCATCGACAGGATCCAATCAGCCCCAGCATTTT.

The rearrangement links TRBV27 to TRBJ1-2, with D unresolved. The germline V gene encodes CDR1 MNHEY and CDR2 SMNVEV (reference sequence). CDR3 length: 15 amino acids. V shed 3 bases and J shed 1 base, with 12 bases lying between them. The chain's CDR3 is CASSLVGGGNYGYTF. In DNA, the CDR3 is TGTGCCAGCAGTTTGGTGGGAGGAGGTAACTATGGCTACACCTTC.

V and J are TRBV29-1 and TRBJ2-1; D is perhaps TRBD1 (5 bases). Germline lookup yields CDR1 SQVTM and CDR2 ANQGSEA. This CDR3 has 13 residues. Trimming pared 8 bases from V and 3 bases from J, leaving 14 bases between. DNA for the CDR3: TGCAGCCATCCAACAGGAATCTACAATGAGCAGTTCTTC. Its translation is CSHPTGIYNEQFF.

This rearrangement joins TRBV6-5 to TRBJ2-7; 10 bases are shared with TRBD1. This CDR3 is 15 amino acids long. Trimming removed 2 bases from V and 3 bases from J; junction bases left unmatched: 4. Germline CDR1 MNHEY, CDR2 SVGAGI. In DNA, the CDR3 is TGTGCCAGCAGTTACGGGACAGGGGACCTCTACGAGCAGTACTTC. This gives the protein CASSYGTGDLYEQYF.

CDR3 amino acids: CSVFFVQGDSYMNTEAFF. CDR3 in DNA: TGCAGCGTTTTCTTCGTTCAGGGTGACAGTTATATGAACACTGAAGCTTTCTTT. This chain uses TRBV29-1 with TRBJ1-1; the D gene is possibly TRBD1 (5 bases). V was trimmed by 5 bases and J by 0 bases, leaving 25 bases between them. The CDR3 contains 18 residues. Germline V gives CDR1 SQVTM, CDR2 ANQGSEA.

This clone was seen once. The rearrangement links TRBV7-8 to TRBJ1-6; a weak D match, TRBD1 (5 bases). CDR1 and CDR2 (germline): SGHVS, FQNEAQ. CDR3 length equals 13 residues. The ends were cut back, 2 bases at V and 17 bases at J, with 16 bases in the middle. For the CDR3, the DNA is TGTGCCAGCAGCTTAACCTTTGGCAGGGAAGTCCACTTT. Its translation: CASSLTFGREVHF.

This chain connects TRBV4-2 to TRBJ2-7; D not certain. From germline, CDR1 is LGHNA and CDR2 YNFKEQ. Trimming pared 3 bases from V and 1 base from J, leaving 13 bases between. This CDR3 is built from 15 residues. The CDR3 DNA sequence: TGTGCCAGCAGCCAGGAAGAGACGGAGTCCTACGAGCAGTACTTC. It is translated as CASSQEETESYEQYF.

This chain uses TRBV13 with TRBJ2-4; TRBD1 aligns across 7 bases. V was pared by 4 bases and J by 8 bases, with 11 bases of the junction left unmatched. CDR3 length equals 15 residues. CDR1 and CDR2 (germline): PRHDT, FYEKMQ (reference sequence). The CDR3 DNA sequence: TGTGCCAGCAGCTCCCCGGGACAGCCTCGGGACATTCAGTACTTC. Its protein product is CASSSPGQPRDIQYF.

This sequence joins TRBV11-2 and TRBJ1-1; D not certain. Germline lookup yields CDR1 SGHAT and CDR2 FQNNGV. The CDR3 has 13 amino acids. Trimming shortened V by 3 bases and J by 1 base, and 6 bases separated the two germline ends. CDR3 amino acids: CASSFSRNTEAFF. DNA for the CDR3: TGTGCCAGCAGCTTCTCGAGGAACACTGAAGCTTTCTTT. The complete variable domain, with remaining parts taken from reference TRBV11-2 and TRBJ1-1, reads EAGVAQSPRYKIIEKRQSVAFWCNPISGHATLYWYQQILGQGPKLLIQFQNNGVVDDSQLPKDRFSAERLKGVDSTLKIQPAKLEDSAVYLCASSFSRNTEAFFGQGTRLTVV.

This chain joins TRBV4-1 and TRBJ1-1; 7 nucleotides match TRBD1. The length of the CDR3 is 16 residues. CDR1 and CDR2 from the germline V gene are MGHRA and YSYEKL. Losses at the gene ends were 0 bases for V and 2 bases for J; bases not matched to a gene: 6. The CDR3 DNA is TGCGCCAGCAGCCAAGAACTTCAGGGGGGAAACACTGAAGCTTTCTTT. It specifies CASSQELQGGNTEAFF.

The CDR3 DNA follows: TGTGCCAGCAGCTATTCGACAGGTCTTCAGCCCCAGCATTTT. Protein: CASSYSTGLQPQHF. This chain joins TRBV5-6 and TRBJ1-5, with D possibly matching TRBD1 (6 bases). The CDR3 consists of 14 residues. Germline lookup yields CDR1 SGHDT and CDR2 YYEEEE. The V end was cut by 3 bases, the J end by 6 bases, with 13 bases between. Combining the CDR3 with reference TRBV5-6 and TRBJ1-5 gives the whole variable domain DAGVTQSPTHLIKTRGQQVTLRCSPKSGHDTVSWYQQALGQGPQFIFQYYEEEERQRGNFPDRFSGHQFPNYSSELNVNALLLGDSALYLCASSYSTGLQPQHFGDGTRLSIL.